This is a list of T cell receptor beta chains from one sample in a study of cytomegalovirus exposure and HLA in healthy donors. Only in-frame clones appear in the TCRdb table, and some are missing; sequencing was by immunoSEQ multiplex PCR. In the table there are 140,000 or so clones, about two thirds of which are singletons. Sequenced material: PBMCs. Receptors originate from a man in his sixties in good health and CMV-seronegative. Each CDR3 is given with its conserved first and last residue. The order of the fields is clone size, V gene, J gene, D gene, CDR3 DNA, CDR3 protein. A D gene is named only where the DNA matches it firmly. Only some rows state a clone size, as once, few, many or a class for expanded clones.

>-|TRBV28|TRBJ1-4|-
TGTGCCAGCAGTTTAGGGGGCCGGGGAGGGGAACTGTTTTTT
CASSLGGRGGELFF
>few|TRBV5-8|TRBJ2-3|-
TGTGCCAGCGGAACCGGGACACTATATTTT
CASGTGTLYF
>-|TRBV30|TRBJ1-1|-
TGTGCCTGGAAGATGGGGGGGGTTAACACTGAAGCTTTCTTT
CAWKMGGVNTEAFF
>-|TRBV20-1|TRBJ1-2|-
TGCAGTGCCGGGGGGGGTGGCTACACCTTC
CSAGGGGYTF
>-|TRBV2|TRBJ2-4|-
TGTGCCGTCCAGGGGAACTTAGCCAAAAACATTCAGTACTTC
CAVQGNLAKNIQYF
>-|TRBV6-1|TRBJ1-6|TRBD1
TGTGCCAGCAGTGAATCGGGACAGAATTCACCCCTCCACTTT
CASSESGQNSPLHF
>-|TRBV9|TRBJ2-2|TRBD2
TGTGCCAGCAGCCTCACTTGGACTAGCGGAGACACCGGGGAGCTGTTTTTT
CASSLTWTSGDTGELFF
>-|TRBV14|TRBJ2-2|-
TGTGCCAGCAGCCGAATGAGGGAGGTGGACACCGGGGAGCTGTTTTTT
CASSRMREVDTGELFF
>few|TRBV7-2|TRBJ1-2|TRBD1
TGTGCCAGCAGCCCTCCGGGACAGACCTTCTATGGCTACACCTTC
CASSPPGQTFYGYTF
>many|TRBV19|TRBJ1-1|-
TGTGCCAGTAGTATAGGGCGGGGGAACACTGAAGCTTTCTTT
CASSIGRGNTEAFF
>-|TRBV6-5|TRBJ2-7|-
TGTGCCAGCAGTTTCGGACAGTACTACGAGCAGTACTTC
CASSFGQYYEQYF
>few|TRBV11-2|TRBJ2-7|-
TGTGCCAGCAGCCCTAGCCTGAGCCTAGTGGACTACGAGCAGTACTTC
CASSPSLSLVDYEQYF
>-|TRBV4-1|TRBJ2-7|TRBD1
TGCGCCAGCAGCCGGGACAGGGGCTTTTACTTC
CASSRDRGFYF
>-|TRBV6-5|TRBJ2-3|TRBD1
TGTGCCAGCAGTCCCGACAGGGATCGGACAGATACGCAGTATTTT
CASSPDRDRTDTQYF
>-|TRBV28|TRBJ1-5|-
TGTGCCAGCAGTTTAGATAACAGGCGTTTTCAGCCCCAGCATTTT
CASSLDNRRFQPQHF
>-|TRBV5-6|TRBJ2-1|TRBD1
TGTGCCAGCAGCCCTGAGGACAGGGACCCTTACAATGAGCAGTTCTTC
CASSPEDRDPYNEQFF
>once|TRBV10-2|TRBJ2-5|TRBD2
TGCGCCAGCAGCACGACTAGCGGGACTGGTAGCGAGACCCAGTACTTC
CASSTTSGTGSETQYF
>-|TRBV6-1|TRBJ2-5|-
TGTGCCAGCAGTGCACTACCAAGAGACACCCAGTACTTC
CASSALPRDTQYF
>-|TRBV27|TRBJ2-3|TRBD2
TGCGCGAGTAGCGGGAGCCTAGTATCGCAGTATTTT
CASSGSLVSQYF
>-|TRBV9|TRBJ1-2|TRBD1
TGTGCCAGCAGCTCGGGACAGGTCAACTATGGCTACACCTTC
CASSSGQVNYGYTF
>-|TRBV7-2|TRBJ2-7|TRBD1
TGTGCCAGCAGCTTATCCGGGACAGGGGTGTACGAGCAGTACTTC
CASSLSGTGVYEQYF
>few|TRBV29-1|TRBJ2-4|-
TGCAGCGCCGGACTCGGTGACATTCAGTACTTC
CSAGLGDIQYF
>-|TRBV7-9|TRBJ2-3|TRBD2
TGTGCCAGCAGCGGAGGGGCGGGAGGGGATACGCAGTATTTT
CASSGGAGGDTQYF
>-|TRBV5-1|TRBJ2-2|TRBD1
TGCGCCAGCAGCCTGGACAGGGGGGAGACCGGGGAGCTGTTTTTT
CASSLDRGETGELFF
>-|TRBV30|TRBJ1-1|-
TGTGCCTGGAGGAGGGAGGGGGGCTTCATGAACACTGAAGCTTTCTTT
CAWRREGGFMNTEAFF
>-|TRBV6-5|TRBJ2-5|TRBD2
TGTGCCAGTCCAATAGCGGGAGAAGAGGAGACCCAGTACTTC
CASPIAGEEETQYF
>-|TRBV5-4|TRBJ2-5|-
TGTGCCAGCAGCACGGAGGCTCTACAAGAGACCCAGTACTTC
CASSTEALQETQYF
>-|TRBV30|TRBJ2-5|TRBD2
TGTGCCTGGAGTGTACTAGCGGGACGTGGAGAGACCCAGTACTTC
CAWSVLAGRGETQYF
>-|TRBV9|TRBJ1-1|-
TGTGCCAGCAGCTCCCCCGGAGATCTGAACACTGAAGCTTTCTTT
CASSSPGDLNTEAFF
>-|TRBV6-5|TRBJ2-2|-
TGTGCCAGCGGGTACAGGACCGCGAACACCGGGGAGCTGTTTTTT
CASGYRTANTGELFF
>few|TRBV6-1|TRBJ1-3|-
TGTGCCAGCAGTTTGATCCGGGGAACTGGAAACACCATATATTTT
CASSLIRGTGNTIYF
>-|TRBV5-1|TRBJ1-3|-
TGCGCCAGCAGCTCCTATACAGGGAGCTCTGGAAACACCATATATTTT
CASSSYTGSSGNTIYF
>-|TRBV7-7|TRBJ2-1|-
TGTGCCAGCAGCCGAACATCCGGGGGATACAATGAGCAGTTCTTC
CASSRTSGGYNEQFF
>-|TRBV7-7|TRBJ2-5|-
TGTGCTAGCAGCTTACCCCAGGAGACCCAGTACTTC
CASSLPQETQYF
>-|TRBV6-5|TRBJ2-3|-
TGTGCCAGCAGTTACTTCGTCCAGGGCACAGATACGCAGTATTTT
CASSYFVQGTDTQYF
>-|TRBV15|TRBJ2-1|TRBD2
TGTGCCACCAGCAGAGATCGGGGGGGCGAGCAGTTCTTC
CATSRDRGGEQFF
>few|TRBV27|TRBJ2-3|TRBD1
TGTGCCAGCAGGAGCCGGACCGGGACAGGGGCATCAGATACGCAGTATTTT
CASRSRTGTGASDTQYF
>-|TRBV19|TRBJ1-5|-
TGTGCCAGTAGTGCCGCCGGTCATCAGCCCCAGCATTTT
CASSAAGHQPQHF
>-|TRBV7-8|TRBJ1-1|-
TGTGCCAGCAGCACCCGCACAGGGAACACTGAAGCTTTCTTT
CASSTRTGNTEAFF
>-|TRBV6-5|TRBJ2-4|TRBD1
TGTGCCAGCAGTTGGGACAGTGAGAACATTCAGTACTTC
CASSWDSENIQYF
>-|TRBV5-4|TRBJ1-2|TRBD1
TGTGCCAGCAGCCCTGGACAGGGGGCGAACGACTATGGCTACACCTTC
CASSPGQGANDYGYTF
>-|TRBV19|TRBJ1-5|-
TGTGCCAGTAGATTGGACAGACGCAATCAGCCCCAGCATTTT
CASRLDRRNQPQHF